This T cell receptor (beta chain) is from a study of CD8 T cells in ankylosing spondylitis. From the 5' RACE reads, TCRdb called clonotypes with MiXCR, one entry per CDR3 protein. Among around 130,000 distinct CDR3 sequences listed, more than 6.5% were seen once. CDR1 SQVTM and CDR2 ANQGSEA come from the germline V gene. The CDR3 is 13 amino acids. V dropped 7 bases and J dropped 0 bases, with 12 bases sitting between them. Study results and limitations: The study looked at matched synovial fluid samples from ankylosing spondylitis patients. Disease-linked clones were reported to be significantly enriched there.

This clonotype was observed many times. The antigen is undetermined. Sequenced sample: blood, either unsorted or a sorted T cell fraction (not recorded which). The chain uses TRBV29-1 and TRBJ2-5; TRBD2 is a possible D gene (6 bases). This sequence originates from a male donor with ankylosing spondylitis or in good health (not recorded which). This chain's CDR3 is CSGAREYQETQYF. The CDR3 nucleotides are TGCAGCGGGGCCCGGGAGTACCAAGAGACCCAGTACTTC.